Listed here are 2 T cell receptor beta chains from one sample, sequenced in a study of blood T cell repertoires in COVID-19. Clones were read by immunoSEQ multiplex PCR, and TCRdb kept only the in-frame ones, dropping some. The profile shows some 230,000 clones, around 83% of them singletons. The sample taken for sequencing was peripheral blood. The receptors stem from a woman aged 45-59 years with acute or convalescent COVID-19.

The V call is TRBV30, the J call TRBJ1-1; D gene ambiguous. The CDR3 has 13 residues. Germline V gene sequence: CDR1 GTSNPN, CDR2 SVGIG (reference sequence). V was pared by 4 bases and J by 2 bases, with 11 bases between. DNA for the CDR3: TGTGCCTGGAATCCCGCCAGTAACACTGAAGCTTTCTTT. It translates to CAWNPASNTEAFF.

The chain employs TRBV4-1 and TRBJ2-7, with a tentative D call TRBD2 (6 bases). V dropped 1 base and J dropped 7 bases, with 17 bases sitting between them. CDR1 MGHRA and CDR2 YSYEKL come from the germline V gene. This CDR3 spans 15 amino acids. CDR3 sequence (DNA): TGCGCCAGCAGCCAAGTGTATGGAGGGGTACTAGAGCAGTACTTC. This translates into CASSQVYGGVLEQYF.